Reported below is one T cell receptor (beta chain). There is no known antigen for this receptor. No base qualities exist here, and no much larger clone lies one base off it. These data originate in a study of OX40 agonist ivuxolimab in advanced cancers. Some background on the complete study: Ivuxolimab was an agonistic, fully human IgG2 monoclonal antibody directed against OX40 (CD134), a costimulatory receptor. Three dose-escalation patients achieved partial responses, one with hepatocellular carcinoma and two with cutaneous melanoma. Intravenous ivuxolimab was administered to patients every 2 weeks at six dose levels: 0.01, 0.1, 0.3, 1.5, 3 and 10 mg/kg. Of the roughly 51 dose-escalation patients, hepatocellular carcinoma was present in about 20, melanoma in around 15, renal cell carcinoma in 9 and head and neck cancer in 9. The monotherapy dose-escalation portion (N of about 49 patients) of the phase I ivuxolimab trial is reported in the paper. In the dose-escalation cohort, roughly four fifths of patients were male, and the mean age was approximately 60 years, with a range of roughly 23 to 85. The point of sequencing TCRbeta in the periphery was to test whether ivuxolimab changed TCR sequence diversity and drove clonal T-cell expansion. Patients were allowed to have had prior anti-PD-1, anti-PD-L1 or anti-CTLA-4 therapy, and more than 30% of the dose-escalation patients had previously received checkpoint inhibitors.

For sequencing of the TCRbeta CDR3 region, genomic DNA was extracted from the sorted cells. The immunoSEQ Assay was used for sequencing of TCRbeta CDR3 regions. Not all clones reach the TCRdb copy of this immuneACCESS table, which keeps in-frame sequences only. Checked studies attribute under half of the gap to unresolved V genes and leave the rest unexplained. The sample table shows under 85,000 clones, and around nine tenths are seen once. The ten largest clones take up around 2.5% of the sample. Findings and caveats that apply to the study as a whole: At doses of 0.1 to 3.0 mg/kg, clonal expansion of both CD4+ and CD8+ T cells in blood was seen between baseline and week 6. The antigen specificity of the clonally expanded peripheral T cells was not determined. In the 0.1-3.0 mg/kg groups, partial responders were among the patients with the lowest normalized peripheral clonal expansion, particularly in CD8+ T cells. Low levels of normalized T-cell clonal expansion were also shown by some nonresponding patients. On average, CD8+ T cells showed more expanded clones than CD4+ T cells after ivuxolimab.

As encoded in the germline V gene, CDR1 is SGHAT while CDR2 is FQNNGV. Relative to germline, V is 4 bases shorter and J is 1 base shorter, with 18 bases between their ends. The CDR3 measures 17 amino acids from cysteine to phenylalanine. The DNA shown is the 51-base CDR3, in frame from base 1. Patients with autoimmune disease history or receiving systemic immunosuppression were excluded from the trial. Peripheral blood for TCR sequencing was drawn from every dose cohort at baseline, at cycle 4 day 1 and at cycle 7 day 1. The samples were taken from a phase I, first-in-human, multicenter, open-label dose-escalation trial of ivuxolimab. Adults with locally advanced or metastatic head and neck squamous cell, hepatocellular, melanoma or renal cell carcinoma were enrolled in the trial. Before TCR sequencing, CD4+ and CD8+ T cells were separately sorted from peripheral blood.

The rearrangement combines TRBV11-2 with TRBJ2-3, and possibly TRBD1, on 6 matching bases. The input for sequencing was CD4+ or CD8+ T cells sorted from blood, taken in a trial of the OX40 agonist ivuxolimab. The clonotype comes from an adult with an advanced solid tumor such as melanoma, head and neck, liver or kidney cancer. The DNA sequence follows: TGTGCCAGCAGCTGGAATCCGGGACAAAGGGGCACAGATACGCAGTATTTT. It translates to CASSWNPGQRGTDTQYF.